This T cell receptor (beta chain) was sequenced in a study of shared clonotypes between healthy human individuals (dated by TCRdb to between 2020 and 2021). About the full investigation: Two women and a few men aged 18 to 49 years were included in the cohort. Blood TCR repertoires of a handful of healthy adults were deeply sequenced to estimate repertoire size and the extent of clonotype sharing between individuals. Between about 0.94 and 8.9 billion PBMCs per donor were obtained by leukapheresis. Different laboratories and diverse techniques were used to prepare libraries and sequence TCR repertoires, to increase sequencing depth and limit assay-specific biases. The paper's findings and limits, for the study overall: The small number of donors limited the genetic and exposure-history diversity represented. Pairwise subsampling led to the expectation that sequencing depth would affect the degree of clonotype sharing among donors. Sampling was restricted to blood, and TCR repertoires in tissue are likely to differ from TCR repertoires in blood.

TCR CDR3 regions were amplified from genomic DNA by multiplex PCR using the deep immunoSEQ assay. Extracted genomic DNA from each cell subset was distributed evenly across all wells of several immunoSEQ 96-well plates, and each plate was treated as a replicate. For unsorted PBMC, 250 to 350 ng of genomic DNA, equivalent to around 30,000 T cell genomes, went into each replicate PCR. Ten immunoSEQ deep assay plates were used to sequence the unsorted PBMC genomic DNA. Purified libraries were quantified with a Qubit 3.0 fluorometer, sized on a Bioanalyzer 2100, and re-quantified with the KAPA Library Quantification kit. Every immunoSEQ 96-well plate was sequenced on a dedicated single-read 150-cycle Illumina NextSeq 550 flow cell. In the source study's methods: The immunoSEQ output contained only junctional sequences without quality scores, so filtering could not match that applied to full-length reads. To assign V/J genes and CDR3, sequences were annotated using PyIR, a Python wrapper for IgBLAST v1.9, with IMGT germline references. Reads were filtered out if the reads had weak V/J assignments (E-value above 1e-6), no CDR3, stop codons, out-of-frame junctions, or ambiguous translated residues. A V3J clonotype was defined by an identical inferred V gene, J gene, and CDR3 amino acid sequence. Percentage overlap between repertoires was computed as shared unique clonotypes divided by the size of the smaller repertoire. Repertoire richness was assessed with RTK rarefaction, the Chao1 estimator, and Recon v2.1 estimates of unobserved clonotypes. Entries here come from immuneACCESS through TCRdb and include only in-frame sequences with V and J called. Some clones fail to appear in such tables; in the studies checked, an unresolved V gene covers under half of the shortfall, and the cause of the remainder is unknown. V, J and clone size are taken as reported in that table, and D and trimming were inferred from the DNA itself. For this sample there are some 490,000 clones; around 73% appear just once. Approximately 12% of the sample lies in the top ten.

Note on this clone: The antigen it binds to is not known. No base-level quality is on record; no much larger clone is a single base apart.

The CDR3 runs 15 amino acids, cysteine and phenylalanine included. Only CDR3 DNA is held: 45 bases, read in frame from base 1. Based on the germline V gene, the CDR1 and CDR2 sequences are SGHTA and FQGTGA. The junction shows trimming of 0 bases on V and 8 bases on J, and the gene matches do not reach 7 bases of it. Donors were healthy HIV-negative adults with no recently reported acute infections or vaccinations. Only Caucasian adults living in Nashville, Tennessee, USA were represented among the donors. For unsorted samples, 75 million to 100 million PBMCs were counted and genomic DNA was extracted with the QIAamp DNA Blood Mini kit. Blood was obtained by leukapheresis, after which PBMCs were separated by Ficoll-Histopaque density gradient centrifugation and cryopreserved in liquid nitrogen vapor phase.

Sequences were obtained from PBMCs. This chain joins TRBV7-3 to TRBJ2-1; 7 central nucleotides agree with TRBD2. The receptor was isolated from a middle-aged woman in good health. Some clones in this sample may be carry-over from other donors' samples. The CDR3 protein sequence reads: CASSLTAGVGYEQFF. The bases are TGTGCCAGCAGCTTAACGGCGGGAGTCGGCTATGAGCAGTTCTTC.